This record looks at one TCR beta chain sequence and its context. One entry per CDR3 protein, called by TCRdb with MiXCR from the 5' RACE reads. This table has roughly 500,000 distinct CDR3 sequences, 22% appearing once. Germline CDR1 and CDR2: DFQATT and SNEGSKA (reference sequence). The ends were cut back, 2 bases at V and 6 bases at J, with 14 bases in the middle. This CDR3 is 13 amino acids long. This entry is derived from a study of identical twins. The same sample was also studied in work on T cells expressing NK-cell markers.

Sequencing was performed on CD4+ T cells sorted from blood. The J gene is TRBJ2-7, the V gene TRBV20-1; weak D call: TRBD1 (6 bases). The clonotype originates from a woman aged 18 to 35 in good health. CDR3 DNA: TGCAGTGCTAGAAATCCGAGGGGGTCCGAGCAGTACTTC. Its protein product is CSARNPRGSEQYF.